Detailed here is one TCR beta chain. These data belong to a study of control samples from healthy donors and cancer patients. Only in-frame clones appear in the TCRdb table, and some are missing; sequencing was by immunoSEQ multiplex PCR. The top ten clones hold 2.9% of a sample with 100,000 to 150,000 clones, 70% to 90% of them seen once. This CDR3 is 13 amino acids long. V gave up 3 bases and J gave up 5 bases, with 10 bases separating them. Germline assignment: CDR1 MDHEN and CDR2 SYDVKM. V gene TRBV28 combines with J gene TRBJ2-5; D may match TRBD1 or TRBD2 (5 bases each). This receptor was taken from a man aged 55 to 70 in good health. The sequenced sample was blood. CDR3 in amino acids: CASSLPGRETQYF. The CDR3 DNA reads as TGTGCCAGCAGTTTGCCGGGGCGGGAGACCCAGTACTTC.